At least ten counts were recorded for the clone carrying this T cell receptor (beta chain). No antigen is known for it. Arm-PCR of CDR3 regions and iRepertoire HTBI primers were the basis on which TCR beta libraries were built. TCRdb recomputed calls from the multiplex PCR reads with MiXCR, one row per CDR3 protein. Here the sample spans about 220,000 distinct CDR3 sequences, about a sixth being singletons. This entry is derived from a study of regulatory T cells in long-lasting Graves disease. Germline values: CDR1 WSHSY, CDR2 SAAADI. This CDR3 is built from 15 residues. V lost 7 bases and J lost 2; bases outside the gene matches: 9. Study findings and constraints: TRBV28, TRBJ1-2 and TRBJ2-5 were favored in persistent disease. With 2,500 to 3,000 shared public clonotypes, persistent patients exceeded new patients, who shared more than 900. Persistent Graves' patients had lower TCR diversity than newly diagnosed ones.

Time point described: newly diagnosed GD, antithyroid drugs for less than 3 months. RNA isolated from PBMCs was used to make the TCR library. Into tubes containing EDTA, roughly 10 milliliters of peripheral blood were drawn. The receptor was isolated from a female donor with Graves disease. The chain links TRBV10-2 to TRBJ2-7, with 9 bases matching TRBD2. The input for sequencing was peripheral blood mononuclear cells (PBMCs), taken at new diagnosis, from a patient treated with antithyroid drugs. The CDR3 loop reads CASIDWPSGTYEQYF. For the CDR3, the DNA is TGCGCCAGCATAGATTGGCCTAGCGGGACCTACGAGCAGTACTTC.